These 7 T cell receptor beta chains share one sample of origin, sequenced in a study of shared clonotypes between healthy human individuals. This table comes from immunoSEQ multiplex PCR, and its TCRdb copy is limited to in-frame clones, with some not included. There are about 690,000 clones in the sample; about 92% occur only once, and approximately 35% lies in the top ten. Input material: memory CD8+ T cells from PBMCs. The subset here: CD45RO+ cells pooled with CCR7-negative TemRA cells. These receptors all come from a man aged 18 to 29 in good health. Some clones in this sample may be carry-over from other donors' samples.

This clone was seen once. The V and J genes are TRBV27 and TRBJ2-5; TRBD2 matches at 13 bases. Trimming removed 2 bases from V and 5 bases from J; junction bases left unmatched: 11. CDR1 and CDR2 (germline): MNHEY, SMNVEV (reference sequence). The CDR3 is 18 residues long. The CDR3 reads CASSLGGGLAGPTETQYF. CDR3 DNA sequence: TGTGCCAGCAGTTTAGGAGGGGGACTAGCGGGACCCACGGAGACCCAGTACTTC.

The CDR3 DNA sequence: TGCGCCAGCAGCCAAACGGGACAGACCTACGAGCAGTACTTC. Translating gives CASSQTGQTYEQYF. V is TRBV5-1 and J is TRBJ2-7; TRBD1 matches at 7 bases. V shed 4 bases, J shed 2 bases, and the junction held 6 bases outside the gene matches. The CDR3 spans 14 residues. The V gene's germline CDR1 is SGHRS and CDR2 YFSETQ.

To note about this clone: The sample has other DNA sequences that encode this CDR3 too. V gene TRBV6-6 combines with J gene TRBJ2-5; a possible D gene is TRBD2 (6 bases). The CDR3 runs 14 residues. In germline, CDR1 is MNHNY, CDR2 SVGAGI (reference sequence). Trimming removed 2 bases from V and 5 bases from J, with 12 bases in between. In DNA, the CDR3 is TGTGCCAGCAGTTACAGTCCCGGAGGGGAGACCCAGTACTTC. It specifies CASSYSPGGETQYF.

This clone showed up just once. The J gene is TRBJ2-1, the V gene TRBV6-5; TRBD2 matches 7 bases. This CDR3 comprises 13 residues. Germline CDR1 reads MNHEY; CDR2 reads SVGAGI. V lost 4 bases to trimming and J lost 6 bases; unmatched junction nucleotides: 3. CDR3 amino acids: CASSWSGGNEQFF. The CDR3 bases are TGTGCCAGCAGTTGGTCGGGAGGCAATGAGCAGTTCTTC.

Written as DNA, the CDR3 is TGTGCCAGTAGTATCTCAGGGCCGGAAGGCTACACCTTC. Translating gives CASSISGPEGYTF. The chain couples TRBV19 to TRBJ1-2, with a weak D call TRBD1 (5 bases). This CDR3 is 13 amino acids long. CDR1 is LNHDA, CDR2 SQIVND, per germline (reference sequence). Trimming removed 3 bases at V and 8 bases at J, with 13 bases between.

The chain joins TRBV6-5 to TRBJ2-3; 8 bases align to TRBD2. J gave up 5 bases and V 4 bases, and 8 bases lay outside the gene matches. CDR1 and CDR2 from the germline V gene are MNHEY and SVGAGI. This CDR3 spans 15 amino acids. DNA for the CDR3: TGTGCCAGCAGTTCAACTAGCGGTCCGGGAGATACGCAGTATTTT. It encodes CASSSTSGPGDTQYF.

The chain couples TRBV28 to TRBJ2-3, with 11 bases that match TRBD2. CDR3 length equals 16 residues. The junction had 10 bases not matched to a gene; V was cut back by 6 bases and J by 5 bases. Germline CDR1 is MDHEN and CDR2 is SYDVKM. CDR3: CASRRLAGSLQDTQYF. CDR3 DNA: TGTGCCAGCAGGAGACTAGCGGGAAGTCTGCAAGATACGCAGTATTTT.